This T cell receptor beta chain originates from a study of Graves' ophthalmopathy and Graves' hyperthyroidism. Aged 18 to 65, hyperthyroidism patients had new diagnoses of under 2 months' duration. Orbital computed tomography, thyroid ultrasound, TRAb, serum thyroxine and clinical symptoms formed the basis of diagnosis. This clonotype was counted between two and nine times. The authors amplified TCR beta CDR3 regions, and they did so from RNA transcripts for repertoire sequencing. The authors performed first-round RT-PCR with HTBI primers and then a second-round multiplex PCR. TCRdb fed the multiplex PCR reads into MiXCR, producing one record per CDR3 protein. The sample shows about 1.2 million distinct CDR3 sequences, about two fifths of them seen only once. The CDR3 extends over 15 amino acids. CDR1 is SGDLS, CDR2 YYNGEE, per germline. V gave up 1 base and J gave up 5 bases; unmatched junction bases: 5.

The sequence came from an adult man with Graves' hyperthyroidism. Sequenced material: peripheral blood or thyroid tissue (not recorded which). V gene TRBV9 combines with J gene TRBJ2-7; 11 bases are a match to TRBD2. The CDR3 bases are TGTGCCAGCAGCGTAACTCCGGGACTAGCGGACGAGCAGTACTTC. It specifies CASSVTPGLADEQYF.